These T cell receptor beta chains were read from a single sample in a study of ipilimumab plus nivolumab after autologous stem cell transplantation. The table came from immunoSEQ multiplex PCR; TCRdb's copy has only in-frame clones and leaves some out. Here the sample spans roughly 20,000 clones, 77% being singletons. Source: PBMCs, taken in a trial of ipilimumab plus nivolumab as post-transplant consolidation. The receptors originated from a male donor with diffuse large B-cell lymphoma. CDR3s include the opening cysteine and the closing phenylalanine or tryptophan. D genes are given only for firm matches. The listing skips clone size in some rows; elsewhere it reads once, few, many or a size class.

D	length	J	V	size	DNA	CDR3
TRBD1	15	TRBJ1-5	TRBV7-9	NA	TGTGCCAGCAGCCGACAGGGCGATAGCAATCAGCCCCAGCATTTT	CASSRQGDSNQPQHF
NA	13	TRBJ1-1	TRBV19	NA	TGTGCCAGTAGTGAGGTGCGGGACACTGAAGCTTTCTTT	CASSEVRDTEAFF
NA	14	TRBJ1-1	TRBV6-5	NA	TGTGCCAGCAGTTACGGGGTCAGGAACACTGAAGCTTTCTTT	CASSYGVRNTEAFF
NA	14	TRBJ1-3	TRBV7-8	NA	TGTGCCAGCAGCTTAGGTTGGGAGGGAACCACCATATATTTT	CASSLGWEGTTIYF
NA	13	TRBJ1-1	TRBV30	NA	TGTGCCTGGAGCAGATCTCGAAACACTGAAGCTTTCTTT	CAWSRSRNTEAFF
NA	14	TRBJ2-7	TRBV27	NA	TGTGCCAGCAGTTTTATGGGGTTGGGGTACGAGCAGTACTTC	CASSFMGLGYEQYF
NA	14	TRBJ1-1	TRBV11-1	once	TGTGCCAGCAGCGATAGATGGACTAAGGCTGAAGCTTTCTTT	CASSDRWTKAEAFF
NA	14	TRBJ2-7	TRBV6-5	NA	TGTGCCAGCAGCCCCAGTCCAGGAGCCCACGAGCAGTACTTC	CASSPSPGAHEQYF
TRBD2	15	TRBJ2-1	TRBV7-2	NA	TGTGCCAGCAGCTTAAGAGCGGGGGAGTACAATGAGCAGTTCTTC	CASSLRAGEYNEQFF
NA	16	TRBJ2-1	TRBV21-1	NA	TGTGCCAGCAGCAAAGGGGCGGCGGACCACTACAATGAGCAGTTCTTC	CASSKGAADHYNEQFF
TRBD2	17	TRBJ2-3	TRBV9	NA	TGTGCCAGCAGCGTAGCGCCGGCGGGGGGGCCCACAGATACGCAGTATTTT	CASSVAPAGGPTDTQYF
TRBD1	14	TRBJ2-7	TRBV29-1	once	TGCAGCGTTATATGGACAGGGAGCCAATACGAGCAGTACTTC	CSVIWTGSQYEQYF
NA	13	TRBJ2-1	TRBV18	once	TGTGCCAGCTCACCACCGGTGGTGGATGAGCAGTTCTTC	CASSPPVVDEQFF
NA	18	TRBJ2-7	TRBV5-1	NA	TGCGCCAGCAGCGACATTTCGGCGATTTTTACTACCCCCTACGAGCAGTACTTC	CASSDISAIFTTPYEQYF
TRBD1	17	TRBJ2-2	TRBV5-1	NA	TGCGCCAGCAGCTCCTTGGGCGCAGGGGGTGTCTCCGGGGAGCTGTTTTTT	CASSSLGAGGVSGELFF
NA	14	TRBJ1-2	TRBV7-8	NA	TGTGCCAGCAGCTTATTGCCGGATAACTATGGCTACACCTTC	CASSLLPDNYGYTF
NA	11	TRBJ2-1	TRBV9	NA	TGTGCCAGCAGCGTAGGTTATGAGCAGTTCTTC	CASSVGYEQFF
NA	12	TRBJ2-2	TRBV23-1	NA	TGCGCCAGCCCCACGAACCCCGGGGAGCTGTTTTTT	CASPTNPGELFF
TRBD2	14	TRBJ2-7	TRBV18	NA	TGTGCCAGCTCACCACTAGCGGGGGGCTACGAGCAGTACTTC	CASSPLAGGYEQYF